These 30 T cell receptor beta chains originate from one sample sequenced in a study of radiotherapy plus CTLA-4 blockade in lung cancer. Sequencing used immunoSEQ multiplex PCR; TCRdb keeps in-frame clones, though not all of them. The sample has fewer than 140,000 clones, more than 75% seen once. This specimen was peripheral blood, taken from a patient treated with radiotherapy plus ipilimumab. All receptors come from a human donor with non-small cell lung cancer that progressed on radiotherapy plus ipilimumab. Some clones in this sample may be carry-over from other donors' samples.

This clone has only one observation. The CDR3 spells CASSEYGTEAFF. For the CDR3, the DNA is TGTGCCAGCAGTGAATATGGGACAGAAGCTTTCTTT. The rearrangement links TRBV25-1 to TRBJ1-1; a weak D match, TRBD1 (6 bases). The V end was cut by 0 bases, the J end by 8 bases, with 7 bases between. CDR3 length: 12 residues. Germline CDR1 and CDR2: MGHDK and SYGVNS.

Comments on this clone: The sample carries other DNA sequences with the same CDR3. This chain uses TRBV18 with TRBJ2-7, with no clear D. CDR3 length: 11 residues. Germline CDR1 and CDR2: KGHSH and LQKENI. The germline V and J ends were trimmed by 2 bases and 2 bases, with 1 base remaining between them. This CDR3 is CASSPAYEQYF. In DNA form, the CDR3 reads TGTGCCAGCTCACCAGCCTACGAGCAGTACTTC.

This chain joins TRBV6-5 and TRBJ1-4, with D unclear. Germline CDR1 reads MNHEY; CDR2 reads SVGAGI. This CDR3 is built from 14 residues. Trimming removed 6 bases from V and 7 bases from J, with 15 bases in between. The DNA for the CDR3 is TGTGCCAGCAGGGAACGTGAACTATCTGAAAAACTGTTTTTT. Protein: CASRERELSEKLFF.

The chain has TRBV21-1 and TRBJ1-5. TRBV21-1 counts as a pseudogene. The CDR3 covers 18 residues. The CDR3 here is CASSIPRTVNSSNQPQHF. The CDR3 DNA reads as TGTGCCAGCAGCATCCCCCGAACTGTGAATTCGAGCAATCAGCCCCAGCATTTT.

The DNA for the CDR3 is TGTGCCAGCAGCAAAAGGGGCATGAACACTGAAGCTTTCTTT. This translates into CASSKRGMNTEAFF. This chain uses TRBV9 with TRBJ1-1, with D possibly being TRBD1 (5 bases). CDR3 length: 14 residues. Germline-derived CDR1 and CDR2 are SGDLS and YYNGEE. V lost 4 bases and J 0 bases, leaving 10 bases between the germline ends.

The chain uses TRBV15 and TRBJ1-5; weak D call: TRBD1 (5 bases). Germline assignment: CDR1 LNHNV and CDR2 YYDKDF (reference sequence). The CDR3 extends over 14 amino acids. V was shortened by 5 bases and J by 7 bases, with 15 bases between the two germline ends. CDR3 sequence: CATSLGGRNQPQHF. Written as DNA, the CDR3 is TGTGCCACCAGCCTGGGGGGAAGGAACCAGCCCCAGCATTTT.

J is TRBJ2-1 and V is TRBV10-3; no clear D gene. Germline assignment: CDR1 ENHRY and CDR2 SYGVKD. The ends were cut back, 3 bases at V and 2 bases at J, with 14 bases in the middle. The CDR3 contains 16 residues. CDR3: CAISDSATSPYNEQFF. The CDR3 bases are TGTGCCATCAGTGATTCAGCGACCTCCCCCTACAATGAGCAGTTCTTC.

The chain links TRBV4-3 to TRBJ1-4; no clear D. The ends were cut back, 4 bases at V and 13 bases at J, with 13 bases in the middle. The CDR3 extends over 12 amino acids. CDR1 LGHNA and CDR2 YSLEER come from the germline V gene. As DNA, the CDR3 is TGCGCCAGCAGCCCTCCGGGAGGAATACTGTTTTTT. Translated: CASSPPGGILFF.

The chain carries TRBV7-3 and TRBJ2-3; D gene uncertain. This CDR3 has 12 residues. The germline CDR1 and CDR2 sequences are SGHTA and FQGTGA. Between the trimmed V and J ends, which lost 5 bases and 3 bases, there was a span of 6 bases. The CDR3 DNA reads TGTGCCAGCAGCCTGGGAACAGATACGCAGTATTTT. Translation: CASSLGTDTQYF.

The chain employs TRBV5-1 and TRBJ2-7; tentative D call: TRBD1 (5 bases). Trimming stripped 1 base from V and 0 bases from J, with 11 bases between. There are 15 residues in the CDR3. The germline gives CDR1 SGHRS, CDR2 YFSETQ. CDR3 DNA: TGCGCCAGCAGCTTGTTGGCAGGGTACTCCTACGAGCAGTACTTC. It translates to CASSLLAGYSYEQYF.

The chain recombines TRBV4-3 with TRBJ2-3, with 8 bases that match TRBD2. The germline gives CDR1 LGHNA, CDR2 YSLEER. The V and J ends lost 8 bases and 4 bases, in that order; junction bases with no gene match: 11. This CDR3 region has 15 residues. Here the CDR3 reads CASQDRGGSADTQYF. The CDR3 DNA reads TGCGCCAGCCAAGATCGGGGGGGGTCGGCAGATACGCAGTATTTT.

This clone was recorded once. The rearrangement joins TRBV11-3 to TRBJ2-5; TRBD1 aligns across 10 bases. The germline V gene encodes CDR1 SGHNT and CDR2 YENEEA. With 4 bases clipped from V and 5 bases from J, the junction kept 13 bases outside the gene matches. The CDR3 spans 17 residues. The CDR3 DNA follows: TGTGCCAGCAGCTACCCAGTTGACAGGGGGCAGTGCGAGACCCAGTACTTC. Translating gives CASSYPVDRGQCETQYF.

This clone was detected a few times. The chain combines TRBV5-6 with TRBJ1-5; perhaps TRBD1 as D (6 bases). The CDR3 is 17 residues long. V lost 1 base and J 4 bases, leaving 18 bases between the germline ends. The germline V gene has CDR1 SGHDT and CDR2 YYEEEE. CDR3 region: CASSLYLQGLGNQPQHF. Written as DNA, the CDR3 is TGTGCCAGCAGCTTGTACTTGCAGGGGCTGGGAAATCAGCCCCAGCATTTT.

The CDR3 spells CASSPPGSNNYGYTF. DNA for the CDR3: TGTGCCAGCTCACCCCCAGGGTCTAATAACTATGGCTACACCTTC. The rearrangement links TRBV18 to TRBJ1-2; D possibly corresponds to TRBD1 (5 bases). The CDR3 extends over 15 amino acids. From germline, CDR1 is KGHSH and CDR2 LQKENI. V lost 3 bases and J lost 1, with 12 bases in between.

This sequence joins TRBV4-2 and TRBJ1-6; D gene unclear. V lost 6 bases and J lost 4, with 13 bases in between. The germline CDR1 and CDR2 sequences are LGHNA and YNFKEQ. CDR3 size: 15 residues. The CDR3 reads CASSPGARYNSPLHF. The CDR3 DNA follows: TGTGCCAGCAGTCCAGGTGCACGGTATAATTCACCCCTCCACTTT.

In regard to this clone: Compared with germline, one end of the junction differs, possibly owing to a read error. The chain combines TRBV9 with TRBJ1-2; D might be TRBD1 (6 bases). The CDR3 has 12 amino acids. The germline gives CDR1 SGDLS, CDR2 YYNGEE. For the CDR3, the DNA is TGTGCCAGCAGCGTAGTGGGGGGCTGGCCTTACTTC. It yields the protein CASSVVGGWPYF.

The chain joins TRBV11-2 to TRBJ2-5; D not resolved. Trimming removed 5 bases from V and 4 bases from J, with 11 bases in between. Germline V gives CDR1 SGHAT, CDR2 FQNNGV. This CDR3 is 13 amino acids long. The CDR3 region is CASSPGIRETQYF. DNA for the CDR3: TGTGCCAGCAGCCCGGGTATCCGAGAGACCCAGTACTTC.

This sequence joins TRBV6-5 and TRBJ1-1; D is possibly TRBD1 (5 bases). Trimming left V 7 bases short and J 0 bases short, with 12 bases between. CDR1 is MNHEY and CDR2 is SVGAGI in the germline V gene. CDR3 size: 14 residues. The CDR3 nucleotides are TGTGCCAGCATCAGGGACGGATTGAACACTGAAGCTTTCTTT. Translating it yields CASIRDGLNTEAFF.

This chain connects TRBV28 to TRBJ1-2; 7 nucleotides match TRBD1. The CDR3 sequence is 14 residues long. Germline CDR1 is MDHEN and CDR2 is SYDVKM. Trimming at V came to 2 bases and at J to 2 bases, leaving 2 bases not matched to a gene. The CDR3: CASSLVGQNYGYTF. The CDR3 bases are TGTGCCAGCAGTTTAGTGGGACAGAACTATGGCTACACCTTC.

As DNA, the CDR3 is TGCGCCAGCAGCCAAGAATCAGACTACTCCTACGAGCAGTACTTC. Translation: CASSQESDYSYEQYF. The rearrangement joins TRBV4-1 to TRBJ2-7; tentatively, D is TRBD2 (5 bases). This CDR3 contains 15 residues. V gave up 0 bases and J gave up 0 bases, with 9 bases separating them. CDR1 and CDR2 (germline): MGHRA, YSYEKL.

This clone showed up just once. V usage is TRBV6-5 and J usage is TRBJ2-7, with TRBD1 as a possible D gene (7 bases). The CDR3 spans 14 residues. V gave up 5 bases and J gave up 7 bases, with 18 bases separating them. Germline V gives CDR1 MNHEY, CDR2 SVGAGI. DNA of the CDR3: TGTGCCAGCAGTACCCCTGGAGGGGGCTGGGAGCAGTACTTC. Translating gives CASSTPGGGWEQYF.

This clone was found a few times. The chain links TRBV5-5 to TRBJ1-2, with no clear D. The CDR3 is made up of 13 amino acids. Germline assignment: CDR1 SGHKS and CDR2 YYEKEE (reference sequence). Trimming took off 3 bases at V and 6 bases at J, with 12 bases between the two ends. The CDR3 bases are TGTGCCAGCAGCTCGTACACGGACGATGGCTACACCTTC. Protein: CASSSYTDDGYTF.

This chain uses TRBV2 with TRBJ2-1; 9 positions agree with TRBD2. J gave up 5 bases and V 3 bases, and 2 bases lay outside the gene matches. CDR1 and CDR2 from the germline V gene are SNHLY and FYNNEI. The CDR3 is made up of 14 amino acids. The DNA for the CDR3 is TGTGCCAGCAGTGAGGGCGGGGGGGACAATGAGCAGTTCTTC. It translates to CASSEGGGDNEQFF.

This clone appeared once. Other DNA sequences in the sample encode the same CDR3. The rearrangement joins TRBV4-3 to TRBJ2-7, with 8 bases lining up with TRBD1. Losses at the gene ends were 6 bases for V and 0 bases for J; bases not matched to a gene: 7. The CDR3 has 15 amino acids. Germline V gene lookup returns CDR1 LGHNA and CDR2 YSLEER. CDR3: CASSRQGAPSYEQYF. The CDR3 DNA sequence: TGCGCCAGCAGTCGGCAGGGGGCCCCCTCCTACGAGCAGTACTTC.

The gene calls are TRBV15 and TRBJ2-2; 9 bases are shared with TRBD1. Germline V CDR1 and CDR2: LNHNV, YYDKDF (reference sequence). The ends lost 3 bases at V and 3 bases at J; junction bases unmatched: 5. This CDR3 is built from 16 residues. CDR3 sequence (DNA): TGTGCCACCAGCAGTCCCACAGGGGGCTACACCGGGGAGCTGTTTTTT. Encoded protein: CATSSPTGGYTGELFF.

The DNA for the CDR3 is TGTGCCAGCTCAGGCGAGATGAACACTGAAGCTTTCTTT. Its protein product is CASSGEMNTEAFF. The V and J genes are TRBV18 and TRBJ1-1, with D hard to call. In germline, CDR1 is KGHSH, CDR2 LQKENI. This CDR3 contains 13 residues. V was cut by 5 bases and J by 0 bases, with 7 bases left in between.

The chain carries TRBV18 and TRBJ2-5, with D unclear. Trimming pared 1 base from V and 2 bases from J, leaving 2 bases between. Germline values: CDR1 KGHSH, CDR2 LQKENI. This CDR3 contains 12 residues. CDR3 sequence reads: CASSPRQETQYF. CDR3 nucleotides: TGTGCCAGCTCACCACGGCAAGAGACCCAGTACTTC.

In its sample, this clone was seen a few times. The chain links TRBV5-4 to TRBJ1-3; no firm D call. The V gene lost 0 bases and the J gene lost 5 bases, with 12 bases spanning the gap. The CDR3 is 15 amino acids. Looked up from germline, CDR1 is SGHNT and CDR2 is YYREEE (reference sequence). The CDR3, as DNA: TGTGCCAGCAGCTTGGGGGCGGAGGAGAGAAACACCATATATTTT. Protein: CASSLGAEERNTIYF.

The V call is TRBV18, the J call TRBJ1-2; 7 nucleotides line up with TRBD1. The CDR3 spans 13 residues. V shed 2 bases, J shed 4 bases, and the junction held 1 base outside the gene matches. The germline CDR1 and CDR2 sequences are KGHSH and LQKENI. CDR3 sequence: CASSPRDSYGYTF. In nucleotides, the CDR3 is TGTGCCAGCTCACCAAGGGACAGCTATGGCTACACCTTC.

The chain has TRBV13 and TRBJ1-4; TRBD1 matches at 10 bases. Germline values: CDR1 PRHDT, CDR2 FYEKMQ (reference sequence). This CDR3 region has 14 residues. V shed 3 bases and J 7 bases; nucleotides not matched to a gene: 2. The CDR3 bases are TGTGCCAGCAGCTTTCGGACAGGGGGTGAAAAACTGTTTTTT. The encoded protein is CASSFRTGGEKLFF.